Following are 4 T cell receptor beta chains from one sample sequenced in a study of T cells in Graves' hyperthyroidism and ophthalmopathy. RNA transcripts were the template for amplifying TCR beta CDR3 regions. TCR CDR3 regions were first amplified by RT-PCR with HTBI primers. TCRdb processed the multiplex PCR reads anew with MiXCR; each CDR3 protein has one entry. The top ten clones hold 15% of a sample with roughly 700,000 distinct CDR3 sequences, 15% to 20% of them seen once. Sequences were obtained from blood. The receptors stem from a man aged 50 to 60 with Graves' hyperthyroidism.

Comments on this clonotype: One base away lies a much larger clone, so this may be a sequencing read error. V is TRBV6-1 and J is TRBJ2-7; 8 bases match TRBD2. J lost 5 bases, V lost 6 bases, and 12 bases had no gene match. The CDR3 consists of 15 residues. CDR1 is MNHNS, CDR2 SASEGT, per germline. CDR3 sequence: CASRPGPAGENEQYF. The DNA for the CDR3 is TGTGCCAGCAGACCCGGACCAGCGGGAGAGAACGAGCAGTACTTC.

In the case of this clonotype: Sequence at one end of the junction differs from germline and may be a read error. This chain uses TRBV30 with TRBJ1-3; 7 nucleotides match TRBD1. The CDR3 totals 13 residues. Per germline, CDR1 GTSNPN and CDR2 SVGIG (reference sequence). CDR3 sequence reads: CAWSGQGGNTMYF. CDR3 in DNA: TGTGCCTGGAGTGGACAGGGAGGAAACACCATGTATTTT.

CDR3 residues: CSADPGHRTDTQYF. For the CDR3, the DNA is TGCAGCGCCGACCCCGGACACCGCACAGATACGCAGTATTTT. The V gene is TRBV29-1, the J gene TRBJ2-3; D may be TRBD1 (5 bases). The CDR3 is made up of 14 amino acids. Germline assignment: CDR1 SQVTM and CDR2 ANQGSEA. Trimming removed 7 bases at V and 1 base at J, with 15 bases between.

This clonotype has ten or more counts. The CDR3 spells CASSLSSYNSPLHF. The CDR3 DNA sequence: TGTGCCAGCAGTTTGAGCTCCTATAATTCACCCCTCCACTTT. The chain links TRBV12-3 or TRBV12-4 to TRBJ1-6; unclear D gene. This CDR3 has 14 amino acids. Trimming shortened V by 3 bases and J by 0 bases, and 3 bases separated the two germline ends.